This TCR beta chain was identified in a study of regulatory T cells in long-lasting Graves disease. Whole-study context: Prior antithyroid drug treatment in newly diagnosed Graves' patients lasted under 3 months. Findings and caveats of the study: Persistent-disease Graves' patients showed less TCR diversity than new cases. Persistent disease samples used TRBV28, TRBJ1-2 and TRBJ2-5 preferentially.

Germline V lookup: CDR1 MDHEN, CDR2 SYDVKM. CDR3 length equals 14 residues. V shed 5 bases and J 6 bases; nucleotides not matched to a gene: 8. Described time point: newly diagnosed GD, antithyroid drugs for less than 3 months. RNA from PBMCs was the source of the TCR library. This clonotype was observed a few times. Antigen specificity is unknown. Arm-PCR of CDR3 regions and iRepertoire HTBI primers were the basis on which TCR beta libraries were built. MiXCR was run by TCRdb on the multiplex PCR reads, yielding one entry per CDR3 protein. Among approximately 470,000 distinct CDR3 sequences listed, about 17% were seen once. These data also featured in a second study, about T cells in Graves' hyperthyroidism and ophthalmopathy.

Sequencing used peripheral blood mononuclear cells (PBMCs), obtained at new diagnosis, from a patient treated with antithyroid drugs. The clonotype comes from a man aged 40-49 years with Graves disease. The V gene is TRBV28, the J gene TRBJ2-7; 9 bases match TRBD2. DNA for the CDR3: TGTGCCAGCAGTCCCCTGGGACTAGCCCTCGAGCAGTACTTC. It encodes CASSPLGLALEQYF.